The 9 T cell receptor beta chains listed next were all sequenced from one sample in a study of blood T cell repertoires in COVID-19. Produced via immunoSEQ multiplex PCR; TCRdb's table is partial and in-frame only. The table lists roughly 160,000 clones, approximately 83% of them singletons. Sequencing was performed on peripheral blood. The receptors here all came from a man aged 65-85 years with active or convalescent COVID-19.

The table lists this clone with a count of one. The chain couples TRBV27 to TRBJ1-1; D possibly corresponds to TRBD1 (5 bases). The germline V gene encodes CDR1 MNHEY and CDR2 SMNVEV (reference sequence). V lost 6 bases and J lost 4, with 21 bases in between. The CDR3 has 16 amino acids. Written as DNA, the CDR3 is TGTGCCAGCAGCTTAAGACAGTCCTTCCTGCCCACTGAAGCTTTCTTT. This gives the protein CASSLRQSFLPTEAFF.

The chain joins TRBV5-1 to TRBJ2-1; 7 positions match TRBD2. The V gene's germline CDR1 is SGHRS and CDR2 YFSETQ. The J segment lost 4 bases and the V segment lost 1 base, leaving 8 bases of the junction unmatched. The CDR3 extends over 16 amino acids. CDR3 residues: CASSLLQRGSYNEQFF. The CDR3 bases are TGCGCCAGCAGCTTGTTACAGCGGGGTTCATACAATGAGCAGTTCTTC.

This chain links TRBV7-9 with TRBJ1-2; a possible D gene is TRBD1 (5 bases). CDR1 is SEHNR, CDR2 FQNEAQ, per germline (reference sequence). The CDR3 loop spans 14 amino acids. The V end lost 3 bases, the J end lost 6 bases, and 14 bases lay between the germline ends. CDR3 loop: CASSFGGHTNGYTF. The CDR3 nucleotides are TGTGCCAGCAGCTTTGGCGGACATACTAATGGCTACACCTTC.

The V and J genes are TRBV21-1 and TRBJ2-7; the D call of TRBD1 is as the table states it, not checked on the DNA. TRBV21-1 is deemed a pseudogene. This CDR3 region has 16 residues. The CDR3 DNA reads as TGTGCCAGCAGCAAAGAGGAGGGGGCATACTCCTACGAGCAGTACTTC. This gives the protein CASSKEEGAYSYEQYF.

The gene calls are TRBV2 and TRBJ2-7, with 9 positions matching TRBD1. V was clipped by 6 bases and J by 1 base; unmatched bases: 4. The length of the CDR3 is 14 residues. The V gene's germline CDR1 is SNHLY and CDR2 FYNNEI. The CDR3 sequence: CASRGTGTSYEQYF. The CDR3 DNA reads TGTGCCAGCAGGGGGACAGGGACTTCCTACGAGCAGTACTTC.

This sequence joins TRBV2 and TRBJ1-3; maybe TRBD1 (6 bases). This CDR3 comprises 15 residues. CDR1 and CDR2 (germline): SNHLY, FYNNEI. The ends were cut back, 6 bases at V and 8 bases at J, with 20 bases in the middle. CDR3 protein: CASSQGRGRADTIYF. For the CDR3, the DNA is TGTGCCAGCAGCCAGGGCAGGGGCAGGGCGGACACCATATATTTT.

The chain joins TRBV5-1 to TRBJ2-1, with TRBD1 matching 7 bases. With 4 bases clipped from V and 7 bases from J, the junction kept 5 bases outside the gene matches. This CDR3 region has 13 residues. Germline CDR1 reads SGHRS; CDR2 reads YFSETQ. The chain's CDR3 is CASSGGQWNEQFF. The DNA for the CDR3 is TGCGCCAGCAGCGGGGGACAGTGGAATGAGCAGTTCTTC.

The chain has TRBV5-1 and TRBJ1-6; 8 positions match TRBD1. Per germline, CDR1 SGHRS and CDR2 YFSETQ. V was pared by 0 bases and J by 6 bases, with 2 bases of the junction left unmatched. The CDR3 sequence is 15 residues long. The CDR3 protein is CASSLEDRGNSPLHF. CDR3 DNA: TGCGCCAGCAGCTTGGAAGACAGGGGTAATTCACCCCTCCACTTT.

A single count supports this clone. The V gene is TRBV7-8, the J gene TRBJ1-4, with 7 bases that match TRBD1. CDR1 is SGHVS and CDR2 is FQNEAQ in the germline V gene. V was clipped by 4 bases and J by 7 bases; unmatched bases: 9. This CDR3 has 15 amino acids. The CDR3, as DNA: TGTGCCAGCAGCTCGTACAGGGGTTATGGTGAAAAACTGTTTTTT. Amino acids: CASSSYRGYGEKLFF.